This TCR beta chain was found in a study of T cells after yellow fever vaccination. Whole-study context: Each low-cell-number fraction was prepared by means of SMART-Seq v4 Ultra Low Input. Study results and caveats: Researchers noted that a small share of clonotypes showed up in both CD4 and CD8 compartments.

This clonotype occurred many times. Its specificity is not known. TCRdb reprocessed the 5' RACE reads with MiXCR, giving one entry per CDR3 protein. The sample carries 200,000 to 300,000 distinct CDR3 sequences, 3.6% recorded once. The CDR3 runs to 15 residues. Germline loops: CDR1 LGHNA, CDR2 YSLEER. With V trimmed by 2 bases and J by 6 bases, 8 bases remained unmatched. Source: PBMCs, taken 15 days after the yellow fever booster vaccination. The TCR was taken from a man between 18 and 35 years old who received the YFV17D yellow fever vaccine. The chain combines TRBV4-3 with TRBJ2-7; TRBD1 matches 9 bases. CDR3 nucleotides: TGCGCCAGCAGCCAAAGTCCGGGACAGGGAAGCGAGCAGTACTTC. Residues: CASSQSPGQGSEQYF.